The clone carrying this T cell receptor (beta chain) occurred a few times. Its antigen remains unknown. TCRdb re-called the 5' RACE reads through MiXCR, storing one row per CDR3 protein. The profile shows around 220,000 distinct CDR3 sequences, 18% of them singletons. After removal of 4 bases from V and 5 bases from J, the junction contained 8 bases not matched to a gene. CDR1 and CDR2 (germline): LGHNA, YSLEER. The CDR3 contains 16 residues. This sample stems from a study of CD8 T cells in ankylosing spondylitis. The study's findings and limits: Earlier authors reported some of these motif variants in reactive arthritis synovial fluid and blood. Characteristic, it appeared, of ankylosing spondylitis blood was a TCR beta motif of about eight highly homologous variants.

Sequencing was done on a sample of blood, either unsorted or a sorted T cell fraction (not recorded which). The gene calls are TRBV4-3 and TRBJ2-1; 10 bases are a match to TRBD2. The origin of this receptor is a male donor with ankylosing spondylitis. Here the CDR3 DNA reads TGCGCCAGCAGCCCAACGAGGACTAGCGGAAACAATGAGCAGTTCTTC. Translating it yields CASSPTRTSGNNEQFF.